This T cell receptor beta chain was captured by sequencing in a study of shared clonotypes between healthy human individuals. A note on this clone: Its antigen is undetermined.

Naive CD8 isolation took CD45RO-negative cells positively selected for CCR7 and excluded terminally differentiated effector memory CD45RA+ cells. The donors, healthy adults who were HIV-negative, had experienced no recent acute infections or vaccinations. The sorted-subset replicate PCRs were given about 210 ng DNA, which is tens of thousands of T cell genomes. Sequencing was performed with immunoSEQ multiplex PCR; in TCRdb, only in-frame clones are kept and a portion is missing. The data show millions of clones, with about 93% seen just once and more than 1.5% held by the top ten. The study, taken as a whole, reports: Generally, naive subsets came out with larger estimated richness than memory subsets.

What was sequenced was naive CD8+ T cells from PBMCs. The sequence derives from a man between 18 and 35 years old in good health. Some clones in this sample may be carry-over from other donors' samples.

The CDR3 here is CASSLWDSRGEQYF. CDR3 coding DNA: TGTGCCAGCAGTTTATGGGACAGCCGCGGCGAGCAGTACTTC. The rearrangement uses TRBV27 and TRBJ2-7; 7 bases line up with TRBD1. The ends lost 1 base at V and 6 bases at J; junction bases unmatched: 6. From germline, CDR1 is MNHEY and CDR2 SMNVEV (reference sequence). The CDR3 contains 14 residues.